This TCR beta chain was recorded in a study of shared clonotypes between healthy human individuals. Authors' data handling: Junction-only immunoSEQ data arrived without quality scores, meaning filtering differed. TCRdb keeps only in-frame clones here, not all; method: immunoSEQ multiplex PCR. D and trimming come from the DNA, and the V and J calls and clone size come from that table. Here the sample spans 500,000 to 700,000 clones, approximately 96% being singletons. CDR3 length: 15 amino acids. The ends lost 3 bases at V and 3 bases at J; junction bases unmatched: 8. Germline lookup yields CDR1 SGDLS and CDR2 YYNGEE. Naive CD8 cells lacked CD45RO and underwent positive selection for CCR7, leaving out terminally differentiated effector memory CD45RA+ cells.

This chain uses TRBV9 with TRBJ1-1, with 7 bases identical to TRBD1. The receptor comes from a woman aged 25 to 45 in good health. The source material was naive CD8+ T cells sorted from blood. This CDR3 reads CASSGGGASDTEAFF. In nucleotides, the CDR3 is TGTGCCAGCAGCGGAGGGGGCGCAAGTGACACTGAAGCTTTCTTT.